Here is one T cell receptor beta chain with its context. The antigen is undetermined. TCRdb fed the 5' RACE reads into MiXCR, producing one record per CDR3 protein. The repertoire consists of roughly 450,000 distinct CDR3 sequences, with roughly 26% occurring once and the leading ten covering 0.75% to 0.9%. The entry originates in a study of CD8 T cells in ankylosing spondylitis. Study-wide points: Disease-linked clones had a CD8+ phenotype and relatively low frequency in peripheral blood. Ankylosing spondylitis blood appeared to be characterized by a TCR beta motif of under 10 highly homologous variants.

The TCR comes from a male donor with ankylosing spondylitis. Sample: blood, either unsorted or a sorted T cell fraction (not recorded which).

The CDR3 bases are TGTGCCAGCAGTCCCTACGGCGGTGAAGCTTTCTTT. Its protein is CASSPYGGEAFF. This chain connects TRBV12-3 or TRBV12-4 to TRBJ1-1; D unresolved. The germline V and J ends were trimmed by 5 bases and 7 bases, with 11 bases remaining between them. CDR3 length: 12 residues.